Described below is a single T cell receptor beta chain sequence and its context. Its binding antigen is unknown. The sample holds no much larger clone one base away, and base qualities are not on file. Reading the germline V gene (reference sequence) gives CDR1 SEHNR and CDR2 FQNEAQ. Trimming takes 10 bases from V and 6 bases from J, and the germline ends sit 22 bases apart. CDR3 length: 14 amino acids, cysteine to phenylalanine. The read is trimmed to its CDR3 DNA, 42 bases read in frame from base 1. The data stem from a study of blood T cell repertoires in COVID-19 (TCRdb year 2020). A note on the overall study: Collaborator samples came from the United States, Italy and Spain and covered acute and convalescent phases of COVID-19. Where available, HLA class I and class II types were obtained from metadata supplied by the sample provider rather than from assay-based typing. Nearly every sample came with metadata listing a de-identified subject ID, COVID-19 status, age in years and sex. The repertoires were released in a freely available public database intended as a resource for research on the immune response to SARS-CoV-2. The dataset comprised deeply sampled blood TCRbeta repertoires from subjects exposed to, actively infected with, or recovered from COVID-19. The samples were drawn from the first 160 participants of the ongoing ImmuneRACE study and from 950 to 1,500 subjects provided by 6 global collaborators. The prospective study material was composed of cDNA or gDNA derived from T cells, B-cell-depleted T cells, or PBMCs.

TCRbeta CDR3 regions were amplified from genomic DNA by means of the immunoSEQ Assay, a bias-controlled multiplex PCR. Regarding the original processing steps: Within the assay, amplification of reference gene primers was used to estimate how many nucleated cells each sample contained. Sequence reads were collapsed and filtered to measure the absolute abundance of every unique TCRbeta CDR3 rearrangement. For each sample, productive Simpson clonality was calculated as the square root of Simpson's diversity index over productive rearrangements. TCRdb limited this immuneACCESS table to in-frame rearrangements with V and J called. A share of clones is missing; checked studies link under half to unresolved V genes, and the rest is unexplained. The V and J calls and clone size come from that table; D and trimming were worked out from the DNA. In all, the sample holds approximately 300,000 clones, and about nine tenths of those were seen once. Of the sample, under 11% is held by the ten largest clones.

In the prospective study, participants were roughly 18 to 89 years old, resided in 24 geographic areas of the United States, and were enrolled through a virtual design. To assign participants to cohorts, the prospective study relied on clinical history that participants themselves reported in a screening survey and a study questionnaire. ImmuneRACE Cohort 3 recovered participants were defined by two consecutive negative NP/OP PCR tests, healthcare professional clearance, or symptom resolution. Each participant in the prospective study had whole blood, serum and a nasopharyngeal or oropharyngeal swab collected by mobile phlebotomists. Additional blood draws and questionnaires over an approximately 2-month period could optionally be provided by prospective study participants. Before DNA extraction, prospective study blood samples were shipped either frozen or at room temperature. Broader findings and caveats from the paper: The quantity of clinical and demographic metadata differed by source and by participant and was supplied without curation.

The specimen sequenced was PBMCs or T cells enriched from blood (not recorded which). The rearranged segments are TRBV7-9 and TRBJ2-7; no D gene is confidently identified. The receptor's source is a woman between 18 and 29 years old who had recovered from COVID-19. CDR3 protein: CATTPQIVGSEQYF. The nucleotide sequence is TGTGCCACTACTCCACAAATCGTGGGCTCCGAGCAGTACTTC.